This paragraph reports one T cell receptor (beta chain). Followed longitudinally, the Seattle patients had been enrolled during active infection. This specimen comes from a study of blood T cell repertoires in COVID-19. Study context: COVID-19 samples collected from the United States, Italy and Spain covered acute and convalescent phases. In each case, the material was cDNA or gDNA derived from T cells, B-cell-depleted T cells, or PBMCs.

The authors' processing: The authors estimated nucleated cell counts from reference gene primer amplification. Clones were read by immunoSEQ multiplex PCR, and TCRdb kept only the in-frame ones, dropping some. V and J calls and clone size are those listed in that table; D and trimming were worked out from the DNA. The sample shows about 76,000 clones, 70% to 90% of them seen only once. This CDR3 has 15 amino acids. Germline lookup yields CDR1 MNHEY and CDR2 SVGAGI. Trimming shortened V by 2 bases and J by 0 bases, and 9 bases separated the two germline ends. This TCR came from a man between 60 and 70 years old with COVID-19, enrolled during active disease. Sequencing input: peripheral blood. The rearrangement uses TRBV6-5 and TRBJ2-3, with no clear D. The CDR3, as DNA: TGTGCCAGCAGTTACCGGGTCCCTAGCACAGATACGCAGTATTTT. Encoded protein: CASSYRVPSTDTQYF.